This T cell receptor beta chain emerged from a study of molecular identifiers for immune sequencing clone quantification. The wider study: Four of five splits of RNA from 20,000 or 100,000 naive CD8 cells were sequenced in replicates.

This clonotype was recorded a few times. Libraries of bulk TCR were made by previously described methods (with listed TCR primers). TCRdb called the PCR reads again in MiXCR, with one record for every CDR3 protein. The table shows about 640,000 distinct CDR3 sequences, with 20% occurring only once. Libraries used about 18,000 to 1,000,000 sorted naive CD8 T cells and 10%, 30% or 50% RNA input. This clonotype originated in a human donor in good health. Some libraries in this study had Jurkat cell RNA spiked in. Sequenced input: naive CD8+ T cells from blood, with Jurkat cell RNA spiked in. Subset defined: FACS-sorted CD8+CD4-CCR7+CD45RA+ naive T cells.

The DNA of the CDR3 is TGTGCCAGCAGCCCCGCGCAGGGGACTTCCTACGAGCAGTACTTC. Amino acids: CASSPAQGTSYEQYF. The rearrangement joins TRBV7-9 to TRBJ2-7; D may be TRBD1 or TRBD2 (6 bases each). This CDR3 is 15 amino acids long. Germline-derived CDR1 and CDR2 are SEHNR and FQNEAQ (reference sequence). Trimming removed 5 bases at V and 1 base at J, with 15 bases between.